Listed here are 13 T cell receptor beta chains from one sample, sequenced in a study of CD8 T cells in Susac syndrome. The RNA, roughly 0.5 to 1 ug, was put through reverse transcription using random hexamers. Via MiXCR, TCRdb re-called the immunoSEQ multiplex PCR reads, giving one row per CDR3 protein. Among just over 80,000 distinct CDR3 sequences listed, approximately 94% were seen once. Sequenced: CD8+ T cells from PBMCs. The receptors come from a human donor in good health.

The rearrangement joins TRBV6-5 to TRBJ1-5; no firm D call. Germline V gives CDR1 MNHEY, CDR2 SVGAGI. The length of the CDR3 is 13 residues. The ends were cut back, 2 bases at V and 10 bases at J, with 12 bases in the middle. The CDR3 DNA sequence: TGTGCCAGCAGTTACCCTTATGGACGCCCCCAGCATTTT. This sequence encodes CASSYPYGRPQHF.

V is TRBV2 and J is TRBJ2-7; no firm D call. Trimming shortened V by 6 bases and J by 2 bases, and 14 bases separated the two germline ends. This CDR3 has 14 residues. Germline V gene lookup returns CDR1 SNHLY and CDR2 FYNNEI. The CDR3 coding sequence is TGTGCCAGCAGGTTTAGCTTCTATCCCTACGAGCAGTACGTC. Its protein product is CASRFSFYPYEQYV.

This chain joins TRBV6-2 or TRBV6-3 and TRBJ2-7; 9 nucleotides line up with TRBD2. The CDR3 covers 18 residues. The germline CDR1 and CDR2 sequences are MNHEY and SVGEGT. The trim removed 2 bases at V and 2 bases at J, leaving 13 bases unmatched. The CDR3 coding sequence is TGTGCCAGCAGTTACGGCGGGACTAGCCCCGGATTGGCCTACGAGCAGTACGTC. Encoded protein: CASSYGGTSPGLAYEQYV.

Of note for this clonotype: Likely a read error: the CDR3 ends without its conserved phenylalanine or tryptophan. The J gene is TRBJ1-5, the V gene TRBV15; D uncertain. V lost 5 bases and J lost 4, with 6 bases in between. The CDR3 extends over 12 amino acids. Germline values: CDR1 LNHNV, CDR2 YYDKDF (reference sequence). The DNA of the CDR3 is TGTGCCACCAGCTCGGAGAATCAGCCCCAGCATTCT. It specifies CATSSENQPQHS.

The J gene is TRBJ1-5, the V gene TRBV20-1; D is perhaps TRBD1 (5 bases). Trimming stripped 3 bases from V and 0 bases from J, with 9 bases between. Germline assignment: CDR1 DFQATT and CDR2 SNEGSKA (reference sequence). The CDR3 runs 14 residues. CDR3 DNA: TGCAGTGCTAGCCCGACAGATAGCAATCAGCCCCAGCATTTT. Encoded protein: CSASPTDSNQPQHF.

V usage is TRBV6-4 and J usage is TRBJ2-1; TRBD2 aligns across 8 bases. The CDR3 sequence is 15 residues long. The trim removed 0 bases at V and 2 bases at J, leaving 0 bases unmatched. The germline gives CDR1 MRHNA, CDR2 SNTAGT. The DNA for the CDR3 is TGTGCCAGCAGTGACTCAGCGGGAGCCTACAATGAGCAGTTCTTC. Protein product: CASSDSAGAYNEQFF.

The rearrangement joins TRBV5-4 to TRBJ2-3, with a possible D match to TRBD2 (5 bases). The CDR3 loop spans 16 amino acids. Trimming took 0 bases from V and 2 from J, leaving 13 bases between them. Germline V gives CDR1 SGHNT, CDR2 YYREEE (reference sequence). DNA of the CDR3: TGTGCCAGCAGCTTGGGGGGAAGACTAACCACAGATACGCAGTATTTT. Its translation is CASSLGGRLTTDTQYF.

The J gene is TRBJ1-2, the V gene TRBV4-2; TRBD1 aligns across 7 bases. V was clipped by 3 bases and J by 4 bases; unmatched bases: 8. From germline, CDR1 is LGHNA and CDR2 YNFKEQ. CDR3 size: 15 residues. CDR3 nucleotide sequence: TGTGCCAGCAGCCAGCAAGGGGGACAGAGCTATGGCTACACCTTC. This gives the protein CASSQQGGQSYGYTF.

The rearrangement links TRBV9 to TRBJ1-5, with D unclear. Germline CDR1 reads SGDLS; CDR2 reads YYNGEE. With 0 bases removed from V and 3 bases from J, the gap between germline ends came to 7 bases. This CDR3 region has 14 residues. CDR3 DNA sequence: TGTGCCAGCAGCGTAGCGGGCGTCAATCAGCCCCAGCATTTT. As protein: CASSVAGVNQPQHF.

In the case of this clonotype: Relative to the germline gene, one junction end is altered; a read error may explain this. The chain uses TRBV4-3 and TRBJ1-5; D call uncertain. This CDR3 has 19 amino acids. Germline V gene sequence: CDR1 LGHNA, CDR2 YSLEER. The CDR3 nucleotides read TGCGCCAGCAGCCAAGATCTTTCGTTGGAGGATCGTAGCCATCAGCCCCAGCATTTT. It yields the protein CASSQDLSLEDRSHQPQHF.

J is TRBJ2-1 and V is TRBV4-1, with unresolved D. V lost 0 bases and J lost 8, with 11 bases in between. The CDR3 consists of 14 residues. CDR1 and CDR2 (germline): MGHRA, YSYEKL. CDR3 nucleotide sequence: TGCGCCAGCAGCCAAGATCGCCCCCCCGATGAGCAGTTCTTC. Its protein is CASSQDRPPDEQFF.

CDR3 region: CASTGGDTDTQYF. The DNA for the CDR3 is TGTGCCAGCACCGGGGGAGACACAGATACGCAGTATTTT. The chain recombines TRBV2 with TRBJ2-3; maybe TRBD2 (6 bases). This CDR3 region has 13 residues. Per the germline V gene, CDR1 is SNHLY and CDR2 is FYNNEI. Trimming removed 7 bases from V and 2 bases from J, with 10 bases in between.

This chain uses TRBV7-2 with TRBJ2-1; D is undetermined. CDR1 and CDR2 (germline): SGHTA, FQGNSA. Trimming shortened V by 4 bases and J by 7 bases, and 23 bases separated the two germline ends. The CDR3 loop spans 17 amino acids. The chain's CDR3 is CASSSTRTAALLNEQFF. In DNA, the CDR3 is TGTGCCAGCAGCTCTACCCGGACGGCGGCCCTCTTGAATGAGCAGTTCTTC.